This record covers a single T cell receptor beta chain. What it binds is unknown. These data belong to a study of vaccination and CD4 T cells after COVID-19. Across the study: Six males and four females constituted the convalescent cohort, two of whom were Hispanic. A median of 72 days (range 14 to 241) separated dose two from the taking of post-vaccine samples. Post-COVID draws came a median 101 days after diagnosis (range 35 to 161).

With the Oncomine TCR Beta short-read assay, DNA from cultured CD4+ T cells was sequenced. MiXCR, applied by TCRdb to the PCR reads, yields one record per CDR3 protein. The data hold about 14,000 distinct CDR3 sequences, with 41% observed a single time. As for treatment: roughly 10-day PBMC culture with coronavirus spike peptide pools or control peptides (ViraFEST assay). Following expansion of antigen-specific T cells with peptide pools, ViraFEST then sequenced TCRs. The CDR3 has 14 amino acids. V lost 2 bases to trimming and J lost 7 bases, with 12 bases between them. Germline CDR1 MNHEY, CDR2 SVGAGI.

The clonotype comes from a human donor who had recovered from COVID-19. The chain links TRBV6-5 to TRBJ2-1, with D perhaps TRBD1 (6 bases). Sequences were derived from CD4+ T cells from blood, cultured in vitro, sampled after SARS-CoV-2 vaccination. CDR3: CASSYPSGANEQFF. The CDR3 DNA is TGTGCCAGCAGTTACCCTTCAGGGGCGAATGAGCAGTTCTTC.